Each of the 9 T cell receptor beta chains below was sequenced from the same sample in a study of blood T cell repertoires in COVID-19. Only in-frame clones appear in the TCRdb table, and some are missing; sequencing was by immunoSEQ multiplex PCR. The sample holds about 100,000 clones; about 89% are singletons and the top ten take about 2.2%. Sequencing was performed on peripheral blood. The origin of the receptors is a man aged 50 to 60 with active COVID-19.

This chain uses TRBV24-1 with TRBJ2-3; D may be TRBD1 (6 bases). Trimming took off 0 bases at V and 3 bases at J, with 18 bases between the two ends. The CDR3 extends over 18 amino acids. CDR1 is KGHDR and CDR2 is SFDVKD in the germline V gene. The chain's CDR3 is CATSDLPAGQGFTDTQYF. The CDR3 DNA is TGTGCCACCAGTGATTTGCCTGCCGGGCAGGGGTTTACAGATACGCAGTATTTT.

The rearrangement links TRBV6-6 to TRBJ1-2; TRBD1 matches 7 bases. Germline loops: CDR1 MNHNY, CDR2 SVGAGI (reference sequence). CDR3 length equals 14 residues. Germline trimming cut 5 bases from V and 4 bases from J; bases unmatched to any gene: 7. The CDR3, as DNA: TGTGCCAGCAGTGCCTGGGACAGTTCCTATGGCTACACCTTC. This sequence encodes CASSAWDSSYGYTF.

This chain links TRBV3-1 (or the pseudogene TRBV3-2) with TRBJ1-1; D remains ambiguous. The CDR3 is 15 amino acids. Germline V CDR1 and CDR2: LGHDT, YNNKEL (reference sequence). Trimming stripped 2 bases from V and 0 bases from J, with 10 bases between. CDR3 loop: CASSQTYRMNTEAFF. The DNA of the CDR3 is TGTGCCAGCAGCCAAACCTACAGAATGAACACTGAAGCTTTCTTT.

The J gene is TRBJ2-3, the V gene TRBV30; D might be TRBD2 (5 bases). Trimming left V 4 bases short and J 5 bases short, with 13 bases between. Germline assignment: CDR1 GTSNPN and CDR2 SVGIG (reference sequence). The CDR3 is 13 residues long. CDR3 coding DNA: TGTGCCTGGATTACCCCTGGAGGAGATACGCAGTATTTT. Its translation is CAWITPGGDTQYF.

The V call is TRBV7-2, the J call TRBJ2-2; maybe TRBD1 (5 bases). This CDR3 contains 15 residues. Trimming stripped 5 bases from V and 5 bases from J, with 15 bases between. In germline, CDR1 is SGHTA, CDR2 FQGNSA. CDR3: CASSHQPDRTGELFF. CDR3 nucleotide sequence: TGTGCCAGCAGCCACCAACCCGACAGAACCGGGGAGCTGTTTTTT.

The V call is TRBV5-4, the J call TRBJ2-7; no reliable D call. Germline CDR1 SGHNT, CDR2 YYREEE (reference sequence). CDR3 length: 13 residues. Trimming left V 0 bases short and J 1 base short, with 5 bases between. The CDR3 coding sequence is TGTGCCAGCAGCTTGGCCGGTTCCTACGAGCAGTACTTC. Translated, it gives CASSLAGSYEQYF.

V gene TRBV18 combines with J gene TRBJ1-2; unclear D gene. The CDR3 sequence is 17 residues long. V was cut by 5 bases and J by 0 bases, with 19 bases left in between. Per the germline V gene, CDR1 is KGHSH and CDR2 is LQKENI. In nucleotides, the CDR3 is TGTGCCAGCTCAGCGGACGCTCGGGCGGGCGCTAACTATGGCTACACCTTC. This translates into CASSADARAGANYGYTF.

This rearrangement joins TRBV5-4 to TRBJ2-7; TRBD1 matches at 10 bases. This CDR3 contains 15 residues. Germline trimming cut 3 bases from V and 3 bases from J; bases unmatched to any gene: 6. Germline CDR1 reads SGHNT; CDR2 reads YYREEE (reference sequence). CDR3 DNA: TGTGCCAGCAGCTCCACCGGGACAGGGGACTACGAGCAGTACTTC. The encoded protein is CASSSTGTGDYEQYF.

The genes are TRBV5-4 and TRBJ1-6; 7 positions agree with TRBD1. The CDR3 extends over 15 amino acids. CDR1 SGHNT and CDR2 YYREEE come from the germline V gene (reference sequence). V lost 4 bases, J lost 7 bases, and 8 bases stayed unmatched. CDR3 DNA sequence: TGTGCCAGCAGCCCGTCACAGGGGAACAATTCACCCCTCCACTTT. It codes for CASSPSQGNNSPLHF.